This T cell receptor (beta chain) is drawn from a study of beta chain features in type 1 diabetes. Sorting gave populations that all exceeded 95% purity. Germline V lookup: CDR1 SGHDN, CDR2 FVKESK. Trimming shortened V by 5 bases and J by 6 bases, and 6 bases separated the two germline ends. This CDR3 contains 11 residues. Study-wide results and limits: A closer apparent resemblance between naive, central memory and Treg TCRB repertoires was seen in patients than in healthy donors.

Concerning this clone itself: No antigen is known for it.

All of the isolated RNA was reverse transcribed, so expressed TCRB transcripts were sequenced. The data were produced by immunoSEQ multiplex PCR, yet TCRdb's version contains in-frame clones alone and is incomplete. The repertoire holds 300,000 to 350,000 clones, around 8% seen once, with approximately 0.44% in the top ten. The receptor was derived from a woman under 30 in good health. Sequences were obtained from central memory CD4+ T cells from blood. The chain joins TRBV14 to TRBJ2-3; no reliable D call. DNA for the CDR3: TGTGCCAGCAGCGAAGGGGATACGCAGTATTTT. Amino acid sequence: CASSEGDTQYF.